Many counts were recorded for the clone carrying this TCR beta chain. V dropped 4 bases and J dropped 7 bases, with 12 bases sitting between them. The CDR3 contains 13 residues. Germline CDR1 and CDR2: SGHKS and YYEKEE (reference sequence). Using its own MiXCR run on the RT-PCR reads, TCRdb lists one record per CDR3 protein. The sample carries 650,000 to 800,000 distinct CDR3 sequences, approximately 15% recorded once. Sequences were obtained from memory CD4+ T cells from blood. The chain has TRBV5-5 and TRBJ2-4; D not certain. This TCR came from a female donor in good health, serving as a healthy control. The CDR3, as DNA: TGTGCCAGCAGCCTGGGATTGCCGAACATTCAGTACTTC. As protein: CASSLGLPNIQYF.